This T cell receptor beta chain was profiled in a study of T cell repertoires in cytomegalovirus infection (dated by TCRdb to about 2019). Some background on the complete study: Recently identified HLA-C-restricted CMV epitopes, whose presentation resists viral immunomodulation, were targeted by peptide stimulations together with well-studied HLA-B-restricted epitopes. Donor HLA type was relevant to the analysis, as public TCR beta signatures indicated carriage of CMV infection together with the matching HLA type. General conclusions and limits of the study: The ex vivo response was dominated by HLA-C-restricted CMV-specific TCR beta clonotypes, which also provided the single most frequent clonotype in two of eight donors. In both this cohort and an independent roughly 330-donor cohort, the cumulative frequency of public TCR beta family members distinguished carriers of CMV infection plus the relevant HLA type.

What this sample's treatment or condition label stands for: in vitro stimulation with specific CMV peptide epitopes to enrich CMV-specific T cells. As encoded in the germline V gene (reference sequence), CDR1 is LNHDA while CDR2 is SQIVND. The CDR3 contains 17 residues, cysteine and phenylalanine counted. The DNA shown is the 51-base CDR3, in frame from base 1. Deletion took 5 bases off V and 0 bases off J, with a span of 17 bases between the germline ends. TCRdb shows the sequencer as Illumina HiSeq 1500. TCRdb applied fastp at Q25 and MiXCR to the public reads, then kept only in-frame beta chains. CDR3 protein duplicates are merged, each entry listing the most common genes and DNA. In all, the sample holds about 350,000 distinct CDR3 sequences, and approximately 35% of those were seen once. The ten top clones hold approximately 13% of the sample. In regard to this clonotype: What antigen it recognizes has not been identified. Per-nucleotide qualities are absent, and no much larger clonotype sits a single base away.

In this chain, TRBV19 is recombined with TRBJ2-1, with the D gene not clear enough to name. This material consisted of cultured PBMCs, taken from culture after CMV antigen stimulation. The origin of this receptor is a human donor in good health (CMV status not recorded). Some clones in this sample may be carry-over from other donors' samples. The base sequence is TGTGCCAGTAGTCTCTTTGGCGCAAAGAGCTCCTACAATGAGCAGTTCTTC. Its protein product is CASSLFGAKSSYNEQFF. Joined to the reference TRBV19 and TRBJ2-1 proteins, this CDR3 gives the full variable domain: DGGITQSPKYLFRKEGQNVTLSCEQNLNHDAMYWYRQDPGQGLRLIYYSQIVNDFQKGDIAEGYSVSREKKESFPLTVTSAQKNPTAFYLCASSLFGAKSSYNEQFFGPGTRLTVL.